The T cell receptor beta chain described here comes from a study of T-cell memory formation after mild COVID-19. Study details: Among the donors, TCR clusters were largely specific to each donor.

CDR3 length: 14 amino acids. Trimming removed 4 bases from V and 6 bases from J, with 13 bases in between. Germline-derived CDR1 and CDR2 are SGHTA and FQGTGA. Amplification by 5'RACE using constant-segment primers produced TCR alpha and TCR beta cDNA libraries that carried sample barcodes and UMIs. TCRdb analysed the 5' RACE reads with MiXCR anew, one entry per CDR3 protein. The sample contains 200,000 to 250,000 distinct CDR3 sequences, approximately 15% of which appear only once. This clonotype was recorded a few times. What it recognizes is unknown. General study points: Cross-reactive memory apparently joined, as some responding clones appeared in pre-infection memory. Whereas later expanders leaned CD4+, clones contracting day 15 to 85 showed a balanced CD4/CD8 makeup.

Sequencing was carried out using PBMCs or a T cell subset sorted from them (not recorded which). This clonotype was obtained from an adult woman who had mild COVID-19 (a few samples of this study predate the infection). Cell type and time point are not known. V is TRBV7-3 and J is TRBJ2-1; D ambiguous. CDR3 in amino acids: CASSSRMGSNEQFF. The CDR3, as DNA: TGTGCCAGCAGCTCCCGCATGGGCTCCAATGAGCAGTTCTTC.